This T cell receptor beta chain appears in the sequencing data of a study of T cells in Graves' hyperthyroidism and ophthalmopathy. The CDR3 regions of TCR beta were amplified from RNA transcripts. When the TCR CDR3 underwent first-round RT-PCR, the HTBI primer set was used. In TCRdb, the multiplex PCR reads were re-called with MiXCR into one record per CDR3 protein. This table has nearly 750,000 distinct CDR3 sequences, 30% to 40% appearing once. From germline, CDR1 is LGHNA and CDR2 YNFKEQ. CDR3 length equals 15 residues. Trimming left V 4 bases short and J 0 bases short, with 10 bases between. The receptor was derived from a woman aged 35 to 49 with Graves' hyperthyroidism. The chain has TRBV4-2 and TRBJ1-3; D is unclear. Sequenced material: blood. The DNA of the CDR3 is TGTGCCAGCAGCCTCGGGAGGATCTCTGGAAACACCATATATTTT. This encodes CASSLGRISGNTIYF.